These T cell receptor beta chains were read from a single sample in a study of blood T cell repertoires in COVID-19. Measured with immunoSEQ multiplex PCR; TCRdb has only the in-frame clones, and not every one. The profile shows fewer than 500,000 clones, approximately 90% of them singletons. Material for sequencing was peripheral blood. The receptors here all came from a man aged 18-30 years with COVID-19, enrolled during active disease. Both conserved end residues are part of each CDR3.

V	length	CDR3
TRBV12-3/TRBV12-4	13	CASSPGPQETQYF
TRBV4-1	16	CASSHSGTGGNNEQFF
TRBV30	13	CAWSPDRDYGYTF
TRBV10-3	16	CAISPRTSGDYNEQFF
TRBV28	15	CASSLRQGRTGELFF
TRBV10-1	9	CARRSEQYF
TRBV30	13	CAWSYNRGGEAFF
TRBV3-1/TRBV3-2	18	CASSFRLAGSLAKNIQYF
TRBV5-1	15	CASSSRQGRQETQYF
TRBV5-1	14	CASSQGTVNEKLFF
TRBV24-1	15	CATGPPSGANNEQFF
TRBV5-1	16	CASSSTSGSRQETQYF
TRBV19	11	CASTVTGELFF
TRBV7-9	13	CASSPTTAPEAFF
TRBV3-1/TRBV3-2	18	CASSQGAGAPVSGNTIYF
TRBV7-9	15	CASSLAGEDTGELFF
TRBV5-4	14	CASSHDRENTEAFF
TRBV7-9	16	CASSSTGTGYYNEQFF
TRBV7-3	15	CASSLGLAGQETQYF
TRBV7-9	14	CASSSMGLQETQYF
TRBV18	12	CASGGQGYEQYF
TRBV6-5	14	CASEGGRPYNEQFF
TRBV6-5	13	CASSRDSYYEQYF
TRBV7-2	17	CASSSKVLAGGYNEQFF
TRBV28	13	CASSPLGGTEAFF
TRBV29-1	14	CSVEGTRSSYEQYF
TRBV18	15	CASSPRAASTDTQYF
TRBV18	16	CASSPGTSGSRNEQFF
TRBV11-2	15	CASSLDGVGGDEQFF
TRBV7-9	16	CASSPRTGTGYEKLFF
TRBV6-5	14	CASSLNQGNYGYTF
TRBV5-1	14	CASSPAGDVYEQYF
TRBV5-5	15	CASSSQPTGTETQYF